The following is a TCR beta chain sequence with its context. This clonotype was found a few times. Its target antigen remains unknown. No base quality information exists; no much larger clone differs at one position. The data were taken from a study of post-analysis software for immune sequencing data (dated by TCRdb to between 2014 and 2017). Regarding the study in general: Recorded disease courses included relapsing-remitting, secondary progressive and progressive-relapsing multiple sclerosis, with some patients lacking subtype annotation. A subset of samples was prepared in parallel using single-end sample barcoding, then pooled and co-amplified after Illumina adapter ligation. The multiple sclerosis patient repertoires were compared with 11 previously published healthy control repertoires from donors aged roughly 6 to 27 years.

Results the study describes overall, beyond this receptor: Significantly lower normalized Chao1 diversity was found in multiple sclerosis patients than in controls, suggesting substantial peripheral T-cell clonal expansion. The control group was slightly older than the multiple sclerosis patient group. Significantly higher frequencies in patients than in controls were found for roughly 5 TRBV segments, including TRBV5-6, TRBV5-1 and TRBV20-1. When samples were clustered directly using the F measure, samples prepared in the same batch co-clustered strongly, which prompted a batch-effect correction.

Reading the germline V gene gives CDR1 SQVTM and CDR2 ANQGSEA. V is pared back by 1 base and J by 0 bases, with 14 bases lying between the germline termini. The CDR3 measures 16 amino acids from cysteine to phenylalanine. CDR3 DNA is the only sequence kept; it has 48 bases, read in frame from the first base. The library was generated by PCR. TCRdb lists the instrument as Illumina HiSeq 2500. Unique molecular identifiers were incorporated into TCR beta cDNA libraries to reduce PCR and sequencing biases. Every 1 to 10 million input T cells yielded roughly 0.5 million cDNA molecules, meaning each molecule approximated one T cell. The patient libraries were prepared and sequenced with the same protocol used for the earlier healthy control dataset. Within a given batch, samples were prepared together, multiplexed and sequenced on the same HiSeq lane. In the authors' own workflow: MIGEC handled the raw barcoded reads, throwing out single-read molecular identifier groups before consensus assembly and CDR3 extraction. VDJtools was used for post-analysis of the clonotype tables, and diversity was normalized by down-sampling every dataset to the size of the smallest sample. In repertoire overlap clustering, CDR3 amino acid sequences, but not nucleotide sequences, were matched to correct batch-related cross-sample contamination. TCRdb applied fastp at Q25 and MiXCR to the public reads, then kept only in-frame beta chains. CDR3 protein duplicates are merged, each entry listing the most common genes and DNA. What appears here as the V and J calls and clone size reflects TCRdb's work, not the paper's. The sample data list approximately 570,000 distinct CDR3 sequences, and about 44% of these were observed just once. The ten largest clones add up to about 1.8% of the sample.

To demonstrate the VDJtools post-analysis software, the study profiled TCR beta repertoires from the peripheral blood of 13 young patients with multiple sclerosis. The patients with multiple sclerosis were children and adolescents between 6 and 15 years of age. Sequenced sample: blood. The receptor was derived from a girl aged 10-17 years with multiple sclerosis. The chain joins TRBV29-1 to TRBJ2-3; TRBD1 could be the D gene, as 6 bases match. The DNA sequence is as follows: TGCAGCGTTGAAGGGCTCAGGGGTGCTAGCACAGATACGCAGTATTTT. The encoded protein is CSVEGLRGASTDTQYF.